This T cell receptor (beta chain) was sequenced in a study of regulatory T cells in long-lasting Graves disease. This clonotype was counted ten times or more. Time point here: newly diagnosed GD, antithyroid drugs for less than 3 months. RNA isolated from PBMCs was used to make the TCR library. Germline assignment: CDR1 LGHDT and CDR2 YNNKEL (reference sequence). V trimming: 0 bases; J trimming: 3 bases; junction bases outside the gene matches: 5. The CDR3 consists of 16 residues. The TCR beta library used iRepertoire HTBI primers with Arm-PCR amplification of CDR3. In the original workflow: Detected in the samples were over 55 TRBV and 14 TRBJ segments. TCRdb analysed the multiplex PCR reads with MiXCR anew, one entry per CDR3 protein. The V and J calls, along with clone size, are taken from TCRdb and not from the paper's own processing. The sample lists roughly 500,000 distinct CDR3 sequences; roughly 13% were seen once.

This sample also appeared in a second study, on T cells in Graves' hyperthyroidism and ophthalmopathy.

This chain uses TRBV3-1 with TRBJ2-1; TRBD1 matches 7 bases. The sequencing used peripheral blood mononuclear cells (PBMCs), collected at new diagnosis, from a patient treated with antithyroid drugs. The clonotype was recovered from a man aged 25 to 40 with Graves disease. CDR3 nucleotide sequence: TGTGCCAGCAGCCAAGACTACAGGGGAAACTACAATGAGCAGTTCTTC. Amino acid sequence: CASSQDYRGNYNEQFF.